The subject of this entry is one TCR beta chain. Its antigen is unidentified. With 4 bases removed from V and 4 bases from J, the gap between germline ends came to 23 bases. The CDR3 has 17 amino acids. Germline CDR1 reads SGHTS; CDR2 reads YDEGEE. The PCR was carried out with 60 Vbeta primers and 13 Jbeta primers. TCRdb's copy holds only in-frame clones and misses some; the assay was immunoSEQ multiplex PCR. The sample includes over 150,000 clones, around four fifths of them seen just once. The entry originates in a study of cytomegalovirus exposure and HLA in healthy donors. Findings and limits, study-wide: Previously analyzed data showed that most TCR beta V segments were productive at a frequency of about 90% or about 30%. Immune exposure information available was restricted to CMV serostatus. The study assumed roughly uniform donor sequencing depth for presence/absence analyses. A later analysis found common viral pathogens apparently linked to several of the most significant clusters.

The clonotype comes from a woman aged 50 to 60 in good health and CMV-seronegative. V is TRBV5-8 and J is TRBJ1-1; perhaps TRBD1 as D (6 bases). Sequenced material: PBMCs. As DNA, the CDR3 is TGTGCCAGCAGCCTCCGGGGGAGGGGGGGACGGAGCACTGAAGCTTTCTTT. This gives the protein CASSLRGRGGRSTEAFF.